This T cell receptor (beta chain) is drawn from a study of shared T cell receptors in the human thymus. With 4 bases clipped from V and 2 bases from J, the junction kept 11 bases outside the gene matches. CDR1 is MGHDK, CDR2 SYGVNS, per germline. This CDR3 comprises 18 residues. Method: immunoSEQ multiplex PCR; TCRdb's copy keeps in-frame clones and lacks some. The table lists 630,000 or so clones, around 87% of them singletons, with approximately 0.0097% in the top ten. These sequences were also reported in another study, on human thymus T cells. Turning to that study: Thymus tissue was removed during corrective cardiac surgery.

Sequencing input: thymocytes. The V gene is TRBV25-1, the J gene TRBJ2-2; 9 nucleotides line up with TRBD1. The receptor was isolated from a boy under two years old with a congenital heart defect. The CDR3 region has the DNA TGTGCCAGCAGTGGCACCTTCAGGGACAGGGATAACACCGGGGAGCTGTTTTTT. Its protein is CASSGTFRDRDNTGELFF.